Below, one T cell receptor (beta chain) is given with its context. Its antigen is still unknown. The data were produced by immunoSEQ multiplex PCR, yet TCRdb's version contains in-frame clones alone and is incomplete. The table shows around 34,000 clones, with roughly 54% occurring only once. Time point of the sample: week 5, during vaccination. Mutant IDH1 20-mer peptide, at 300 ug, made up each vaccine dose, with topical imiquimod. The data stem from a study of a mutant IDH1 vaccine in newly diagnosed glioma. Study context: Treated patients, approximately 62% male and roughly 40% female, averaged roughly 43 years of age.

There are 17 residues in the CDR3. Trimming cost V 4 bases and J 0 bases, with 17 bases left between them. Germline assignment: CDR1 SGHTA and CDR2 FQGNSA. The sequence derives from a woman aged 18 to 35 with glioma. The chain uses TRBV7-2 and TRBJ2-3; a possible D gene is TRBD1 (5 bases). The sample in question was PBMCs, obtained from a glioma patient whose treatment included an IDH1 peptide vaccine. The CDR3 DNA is TGTGCCAGCAGCTCCCATGGGTGGGGCAGAAGCACAGATACGCAGTATTTT. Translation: CASSSHGWGRSTDTQYF.